Shown below are 16 T cell receptor beta chains from a single sample sequenced in a study of blood T cell repertoires in COVID-19. Using immunoSEQ multiplex PCR, the repertoire was profiled, and TCRdb retains in-frame clones only, with some absent. The data hold around 88,000 clones, with 81% observed a single time. The sequencing input was peripheral blood. The receptors were gathered from a man in his sixties with acute or convalescent COVID-19.

The V call is TRBV6-5, the J call TRBJ2-5, with D possibly TRBD1 on 5 matching bases. The CDR3 length is 14 residues. Germline V gene sequence: CDR1 MNHEY, CDR2 SVGAGI. V gave up 8 bases and J gave up 1 base, with 14 bases separating them. CDR3 DNA: TGTGCCAGCCAGATTTGGGGCAGCCAAGAGACCCAGTACTTC. Its protein is CASQIWGSQETQYF.

J is TRBJ1-4 and V is TRBV14; D remains ambiguous. CDR3 size: 12 residues. Germline lookup yields CDR1 SGHDN and CDR2 FVKESK. Trimming took 6 bases from V and 10 from J, leaving 12 bases between them. This chain's CDR3 is CASSSQAVKLFF. DNA for the CDR3: TGTGCCAGCAGTTCTCAGGCTGTAAAACTGTTTTTT.

This clone was recorded only once. CDR3 nucleotides: TGTGCCAGCAGCTTCGCGGTTAGCGGGAGCAATGAGCAGTTCTTC. As protein: CASSFAVSGSNEQFF. This sequence joins TRBV7-6 and TRBJ2-1, with 9 positions matching TRBD2. Looked up from germline, CDR1 is SGHVS and CDR2 is FNYEAQ. This CDR3 region has 15 residues. J was trimmed by 6 bases and V by 3 bases; bases with no gene match: 6. Combining the CDR3 with reference TRBV7-6 and TRBJ2-1 gives the whole variable domain GAGVSQSPRYKVTKRGQDVALRCDPISGHVSLYWYRQALGQGPEFLTYFNYEAQQDKSGLPNDRFSAERPEGSISTLTIQRTEQRDSAMYRCASSFAVSGSNEQFFGPGTRLTVL.

This clone was recorded once. This chain uses TRBV7-2 with TRBJ2-4, with 8 positions matching TRBD1. CDR3 length: 13 residues. The ends lost 5 bases at V and 6 bases at J; junction bases unmatched: 3. Germline CDR1 reads SGHTA; CDR2 reads FQGNSA. CDR3 in DNA: TGTGCCAGCAGCCCCGGACAGGGAAACATTCAGTACTTC. The encoded protein is CASSPGQGNIQYF.

The chain recombines TRBV7-2 with TRBJ2-7, with 7 nucleotides matching TRBD2. V lost 2 bases and J lost 9; bases outside the gene matches: 4. CDR3 length: 12 residues. From germline, CDR1 is SGHTA and CDR2 FQGNSA. The CDR3 bases are TGTGCCAGCAGCTTAATACCGGGGGGGCAGTACTTC. This translates into CASSLIPGGQYF.

The chain couples TRBV27 to TRBJ1-2; D not certain. CDR1 is MNHEY, CDR2 SMNVEV, per germline (reference sequence). The CDR3 has 14 amino acids. Between the trimmed V and J ends, which lost 3 bases and 6 bases, there was a span of 14 bases. CDR3 protein: CASSFIAGADGYTF. In nucleotides, the CDR3 is TGTGCCAGCAGTTTTATCGCCGGAGCAGATGGCTACACCTTC.

This clone is judged medium-sized. This chain links TRBV6-1 with TRBJ2-3; TRBD1 matches at 11 bases. Germline V gene data show CDR1 as MNHNS and CDR2 as SASEGT. V shed 2 bases and J 6 bases; nucleotides not matched to a gene: 7. The CDR3 has 16 amino acids. The CDR3 DNA reads TGTGCCAGCAGTGAAAGCTGGACAGGGGGCTGGGATACGCAGTATTTT. Residues: CASSESWTGGWDTQYF.

This clone appeared a few times. CDR3 amino acids: CASSEEQGVAYEQYF. The CDR3 coding sequence is TGTGCCAGCAGTGAAGAACAGGGGGTTGCCTACGAGCAGTACTTC. The V and J genes are TRBV6-1 and TRBJ2-7; the match to TRBD1 covers 8 bases. With V trimmed by 1 base and J by 2 bases, 4 bases remained unmatched. This CDR3 is built from 15 residues. From germline, CDR1 is MNHNS and CDR2 SASEGT.

The V and J genes are TRBV15 and TRBJ1-3; no definite D call. The CDR3 covers 15 residues. The germline V gene has CDR1 LNHNV and CDR2 YYDKDF (reference sequence). The V and J ends lost 3 bases and 0 bases respectively, with 9 bases between them. The CDR3 loop reads CATSRLLGSGNTIYF. DNA of the CDR3: TGTGCCACCAGCAGGTTACTCGGCTCTGGAAACACCATATATTTT.

The chain employs TRBV25-1 and TRBJ2-7; 8 bases agree with TRBD1. The V segment lost 4 bases and the J segment 4 bases; nucleotides outside the gene matches: 12. CDR3 length equals 16 residues. Germline CDR1 is MGHDK and CDR2 is SYGVNS. The CDR3 bases are TGTGCCAGCAGTGCACCTCCAGGGACAGGTTCGTACGAGCAGTACTTC. Translating it yields CASSAPPGTGSYEQYF.

This clone was observed a few times. The chain is built from TRBV10-3 and TRBJ2-7; perhaps TRBD2 as D (5 bases). Trimming shortened V by 2 bases and J by 2 bases, and 7 bases separated the two germline ends. The CDR3 runs 13 residues. Germline V CDR1 and CDR2: ENHRY, SYGVKD. CDR3: CAISERGPYEQYF. In DNA form, the CDR3 reads TGTGCCATCAGTGAGCGGGGTCCCTACGAGCAGTACTTC.

This clone was picked up a small number of times. The chain employs TRBV5-4 and TRBJ1-6, with 7 bases aligning to TRBD1. Trimming removed 4 bases from V and 4 bases from J; junction bases left unmatched: 14. The CDR3 sequence is 18 residues long. CDR1 and CDR2 (germline): SGHNT, YYREEE (reference sequence). The CDR3 loop reads CASSKQNNRGGYNSPLHF. Written as DNA, the CDR3 is TGTGCCAGCAGCAAACAAAACAACAGGGGAGGATATAATTCACCCCTCCACTTT.

The rearrangement links TRBV4-2 to TRBJ2-2; TRBD1 might be the D (6 bases). Germline V gene sequence: CDR1 LGHNA, CDR2 YNFKEQ. There are 18 residues in the CDR3. V was clipped by 2 bases and J by 0 bases, with 16 bases between them. The CDR3 DNA sequence: TGTGCCAGCAGCCAACAACTCAGGGGTTATCCGAACACCGGGGAGCTGTTTTTT. Translation gives CASSQQLRGYPNTGELFF.

The V gene is TRBV7-9, the J gene TRBJ1-3; unclear D gene. Per the germline V gene, CDR1 is SEHNR and CDR2 is FQNEAQ (reference sequence). The CDR3 covers 14 residues. The V gene lost 3 bases and the J gene lost 2 bases, with 8 bases spanning the gap. This chain's CDR3 is CASSFGLAGNTIYF. CDR3 coding DNA: TGTGCCAGCAGCTTCGGTCTGGCTGGAAACACCATATATTTT.

J is TRBJ2-1 and V is TRBV11-2, with D maybe TRBD2 (6 bases). CDR1 and CDR2 (germline): SGHAT, FQNNGV. The CDR3 consists of 15 residues. The V end was cut by 5 bases, the J end by 0 bases, with 11 bases between. DNA for the CDR3: TGTGCCAGCAGCCCAAGCGGGCGCTCCTACAATGAGCAGTTCTTC. Protein: CASSPSGRSYNEQFF.

The gene calls are TRBV7-9 and TRBJ2-4; D ambiguous. From germline, CDR1 is SEHNR and CDR2 FQNEAQ (reference sequence). The CDR3 consists of 15 residues. With 0 bases removed from V and 8 bases from J, the gap between germline ends came to 14 bases. The CDR3 DNA is TGTGCCAGCAGCTTAGCCGACATCTTGGTAGACATTCAGTACTTC. It translates to CASSLADILVDIQYF.